This T cell receptor beta chain was recovered during a study of siplizumab effects on memory and regulatory T cells. Across three donor pairs, the naive, memory, effector memory and TEMRA subsets were sequenced without stimulation. V lost 0 bases to trimming and J lost 4 bases, with 10 bases between them. The V gene's germline CDR1 is SGHRS and CDR2 YFSETQ. The CDR3 is 14 amino acids. TCRdb's copy holds only in-frame clones and misses some; the assay was immunoSEQ multiplex PCR. The sample carries 40,000 to 45,000 clones, roughly 90% recorded once. This receptor was obtained from a human donor in good health. Sequenced sample: naive CD4+ T cells sorted from blood. V is TRBV5-1 and J is TRBJ2-5, with TRBD1 as a possible D gene (5 bases). The CDR3 DNA sequence: TGCGCCAGCAGCTTGGGCCAGGGTATAGAGACCCAGTACTTC. As protein: CASSLGQGIETQYF.